This TCR beta chain emerged from a study of a mutant IDH1 vaccine in newly diagnosed glioma. In the study overall: Earlier care involved radiotherapy, temozolomide, or both, and the majority received both.

J gave up 7 bases and V 2 bases, and 8 bases lay outside the gene matches. The CDR3 runs 15 residues. Per germline, CDR1 SGHRS and CDR2 YFSETQ. Libraries were prepared by immunoSEQ multiplex PCR; TCRdb keeps only in-frame clonotypes and omits some of them. The profile covers some 40,000 clones, with more than 80% appearing a single time and 5% to 5.5% taken by the ten largest. Overall study findings and caveats: Pseudoprogression showed no apparent link to changes in top peripheral T cell clonotypes.

About this clone itself: Its antigen is currently unknown.

Indicated time point: week 23, last vaccination. Mutant IDH1 20-mer peptide, at 300 ug, made up each vaccine dose, with topical imiquimod. This clonotype originated in a man aged 35-49 years with glioma. The chain carries TRBV5-1 and TRBJ1-4; 7 nucleotides align to TRBD1. The source material was PBMCs, sampled from a glioma patient whose treatment included an IDH1 peptide vaccine. CDR3 coding DNA: TGCGCCAGCAGCTTAAGACAGGGACCGGGTGAAAAACTGTTTTTT. Amino acid sequence: CASSLRQGPGEKLFF.